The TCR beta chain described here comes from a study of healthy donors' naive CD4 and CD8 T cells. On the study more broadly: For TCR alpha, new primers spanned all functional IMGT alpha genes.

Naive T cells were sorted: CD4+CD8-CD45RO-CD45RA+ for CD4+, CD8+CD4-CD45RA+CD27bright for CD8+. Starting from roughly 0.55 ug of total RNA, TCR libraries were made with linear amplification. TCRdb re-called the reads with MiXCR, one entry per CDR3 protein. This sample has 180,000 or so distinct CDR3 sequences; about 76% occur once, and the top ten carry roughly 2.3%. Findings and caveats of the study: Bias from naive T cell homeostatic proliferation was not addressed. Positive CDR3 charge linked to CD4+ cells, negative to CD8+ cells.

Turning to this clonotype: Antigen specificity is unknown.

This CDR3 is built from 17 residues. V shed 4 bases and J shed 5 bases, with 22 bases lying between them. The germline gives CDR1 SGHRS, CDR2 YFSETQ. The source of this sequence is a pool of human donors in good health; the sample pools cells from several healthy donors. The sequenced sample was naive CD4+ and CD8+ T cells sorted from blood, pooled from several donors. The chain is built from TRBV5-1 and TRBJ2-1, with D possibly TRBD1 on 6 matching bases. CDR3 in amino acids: CASSPGALNRDHNEQFF. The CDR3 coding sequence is TGCGCCAGCAGCCCTGGGGCCCTTAACAGGGACCACAATGAGCAGTTCTTC.